The 25 T cell receptor beta chains listed next were all sequenced from one sample in a study of monozygotic twins with cystic fibrosis. Sequenced by immunoSEQ multiplex PCR; TCRdb stores in-frame clones only, minus some. The repertoire holds under 40,000 clones, with 95% to 98% as singletons. Sequenced input: blood. All receptors derive from a girl under 10 years old with cystic fibrosis.

The rearrangement links TRBV4-2 to TRBJ2-2; TRBD1 aligns across 7 bases. This CDR3 has 15 amino acids. The trim removed 4 bases at V and 0 bases at J, leaving 2 bases unmatched. Germline CDR1 is LGHNA and CDR2 is YNFKEQ. CDR3 in DNA: TGTGCCAGCAGCCTTGGACAGGCGAACACCGGGGAGCTGTTTTTT. This translates into CASSLGQANTGELFF.

The chain employs TRBV19 and TRBJ2-6; 8 nucleotides align to TRBD1. The ends lost 7 bases at V and 4 bases at J; junction bases unmatched: 9. CDR3 length: 16 amino acids. The V gene's germline CDR1 is LNHDA and CDR2 SQIVND (reference sequence). In DNA form, the CDR3 reads TGTGCCAGTAACTCCCAGGGGGCGCTCGGGGCCAACGTCCTGACTTTC. Protein product: CASNSQGALGANVLTF.

This clone was recorded once. The genes are TRBV29-1 and TRBJ2-3; D not certain. The CDR3 has 14 amino acids. Trimming took off 2 bases at V and 2 bases at J, with 11 bases between the two ends. Germline V lookup: CDR1 SQVTM, CDR2 ANQGSEA. The CDR3 region has the DNA TGCAGCGTTGAACCCAGCGCTTCCACAGATACGCAGTATTTT. It translates to CSVEPSASTDTQYF.

This CDR3 reads CASSFSGIYEQYF. CDR3 sequence (DNA): TGCGCCAGCAGCTTTAGCGGGATCTACGAGCAGTACTTC. The chain carries TRBV5-1 and TRBJ2-7; 8 positions agree with TRBD2. CDR3 length equals 13 residues. Germline values: CDR1 SGHRS, CDR2 YFSETQ. V shed 2 bases and J 3 bases; nucleotides not matched to a gene: 1.

This clone was counted a single time. This sequence joins TRBV7-2 and TRBJ2-3, with 13 positions matching TRBD2. The germline CDR1 and CDR2 sequences are SGHTA and FQGNSA. Trimming removed 5 bases from V and 0 bases from J; junction bases left unmatched: 8. This CDR3 is built from 18 residues. CDR3 protein: CASSTRTSGRGSTDTQYF. The CDR3 region has the DNA TGTGCCAGCAGCACCCGGACTAGCGGGAGAGGTAGCACAGATACGCAGTATTTT.

This chain uses TRBV7-2 with TRBJ2-1; D gene unclear. Trimming shortened V by 1 base and J by 7 bases, and 14 bases separated the two germline ends. The germline gives CDR1 SGHTA, CDR2 FQGNSA. The CDR3 is made up of 15 amino acids. The CDR3 DNA reads TGTGCCAGCAGCTTAGTGCGGACGCTGCCTAATGAGCAGTTCTTC. Protein product: CASSLVRTLPNEQFF.

The chain has TRBV5-1 and TRBJ2-7, with 8 bases identical to TRBD1. This CDR3 spans 14 amino acids. The trim removed 0 bases at V and 2 bases at J, leaving 1 base unmatched. Germline V gene lookup returns CDR1 SGHRS and CDR2 YFSETQ. The CDR3 sequence: CASSLGQGPYEQYF. The CDR3 nucleotides are TGCGCCAGCAGCTTGGGACAGGGGCCCTACGAGCAGTACTTC.

The chain links TRBV10-2 to TRBJ1-1; no definite D call. CDR3 length: 13 amino acids. The germline gives CDR1 WSHSY, CDR2 SAAADI. V lost 4 bases and J lost 1, with 7 bases in between. In nucleotides, the CDR3 is TGCGCCAGCAGTGGCAGTTCGAACACTGAAGCTTTCTTT. Protein sequence: CASSGSSNTEAFF.

This clone was observed a single time. The rearrangement joins TRBV7-9 to TRBJ2-7; TRBD1 matches 7 bases. CDR1 and CDR2 from the germline V gene are SEHNR and FQNEAQ (reference sequence). CDR3 size: 16 residues. The V segment lost 0 bases and the J segment 2 bases; nucleotides outside the gene matches: 7. The DNA for the CDR3 is TGTGCCAGCAGCTTAGCCTCGGACAGGTTTCCCTACGAGCAGTACTTC. Translation gives CASSLASDRFPYEQYF.

The chain recombines TRBV29-1 with TRBJ1-1; unclear D gene. V lost 4 bases and J lost 0, with 9 bases in between. The CDR3 consists of 13 residues. From germline, CDR1 is SQVTM and CDR2 ANQGSEA. The CDR3 sequence: CSVVGRMNTEAFF. As DNA, the CDR3 is TGCAGCGTTGTAGGCAGGATGAACACTGAAGCTTTCTTT. The variable domain in full, with the rest retrieved from reference TRBV29-1 and TRBJ1-1, is SAVISQKPSRDICQRGTSLTIQCQVDSQVTMMFWYRQQPGQSLTLIATANQGSEATYESGFVIDKFPISRPNLTFSTLTVSNMSPEDSSIYLCSVVGRMNTEAFFGQGTRLTVV.

In this sample, this clone turned up once. The chain joins TRBV15 to TRBJ1-5, with 8 bases that match TRBD1. The CDR3 loop spans 17 amino acids. Germline assignment: CDR1 LNHNV and CDR2 YYDKDF (reference sequence). V was pared by 0 bases and J by 3 bases, with 7 bases of the junction left unmatched. Here the CDR3 DNA reads TGTGCCACCAGCAGAGATTTGGACAGGGCTTACAATCAGCCCCAGCATTTT. It codes for CATSRDLDRAYNQPQHF.

This chain uses TRBV6-6 with TRBJ1-5; possibly TRBD1 for D (5 bases). Germline assignment: CDR1 MNHNY and CDR2 SVGAGI (reference sequence). Trimming cost V 2 bases and J 1 base, with 9 bases left between them. The CDR3 is 15 amino acids. CDR3 in amino acids: CASSYGGPSNQPQHF. In DNA form, the CDR3 reads TGTGCCAGCAGTTACGGGGGACCCAGCAATCAGCCCCAGCATTTT.

The rearrangement links TRBV5-6 to TRBJ2-3; 10 positions match TRBD2. The V gene's germline CDR1 is SGHDT and CDR2 YYEEEE. With V trimmed by 0 bases and J by 4 bases, 2 bases remained unmatched. The CDR3 covers 15 residues. CDR3 sequence (DNA): TGTGCCAGCAGCTTGGGACTAGCGGGTCCAGATACGCAGTATTTT. It is translated as CASSLGLAGPDTQYF.

The chain links TRBV30 to TRBJ2-7; TRBD2 agrees at 11 bases. V shed 3 bases, J shed 4 bases, and the junction held 2 bases outside the gene matches. In germline, CDR1 is GTSNPN, CDR2 SVGIG (reference sequence). The length of the CDR3 is 13 residues. This CDR3 is CAWRLAGGYEQYF. The CDR3 DNA sequence: TGTGCCTGGAGGCTAGCGGGGGGTTACGAGCAGTACTTC.

This chain connects TRBV19 to TRBJ1-1; 7 bases match TRBD1. This CDR3 spans 15 amino acids. V was clipped by 4 bases and J by 1 base; unmatched bases: 6. The V gene's germline CDR1 is LNHDA and CDR2 SQIVND (reference sequence). For the CDR3, the DNA is TGTGCCAGTAGTACCAGGGGGGTAAAGAACACTGAAGCTTTCTTT. It is translated as CASSTRGVKNTEAFF.

V gene TRBV27 combines with J gene TRBJ1-1; D not resolved. CDR3 size: 13 residues. Germline CDR1 is MNHEY and CDR2 is SMNVEV (reference sequence). The V gene lost 2 bases and the J gene lost 0 bases, with 4 bases spanning the gap. CDR3 DNA sequence: TGTGCCAGCAGTTTAGGGATGAACACTGAAGCTTTCTTT. Its protein is CASSLGMNTEAFF.

This clone was observed a few times. The chain carries TRBV2 and TRBJ1-2, with D perhaps TRBD1 (6 bases). V was cut by 10 bases and J by 3 bases, with 12 bases left in between. Per germline, CDR1 SNHLY and CDR2 FYNNEI. The CDR3 contains 12 residues. The CDR3 DNA sequence: TGTGCCACCCAGACAGGTGACTATGGCTACACCTTC. Its protein is CATQTGDYGYTF.

The CDR3 protein is CAWSGRDSQETQYF. CDR3 nucleotide sequence: TGTGCCTGGAGCGGCAGGGACAGCCAAGAGACCCAGTACTTC. The chain has TRBV30 and TRBJ2-5, with 7 bases aligning to TRBD1. Per germline, CDR1 GTSNPN and CDR2 SVGIG (reference sequence). The V and J ends lost 3 bases and 1 base, in that order; junction bases with no gene match: 5. This CDR3 comprises 14 residues.

This clone appeared once. The chain carries TRBV9 and TRBJ2-1; 9 nucleotides match TRBD2. The V gene's germline CDR1 is SGDLS and CDR2 YYNGEE. The CDR3 length is 16 residues. V shed 3 bases, J shed 3 bases, and the junction held 7 bases outside the gene matches. The CDR3 DNA reads as TGTGCCAGCAGCGGTCTCTCTAGCGGGAACTACAATGAGCAGTTCTTC. Amino acid sequence: CASSGLSSGNYNEQFF.

J is TRBJ2-1 and V is TRBV7-9; D is uncertain. V shed 2 bases and J shed 2 bases, with 10 bases lying between them. Germline V gene sequence: CDR1 SEHNR, CDR2 FQNEAQ (reference sequence). CDR3 length: 15 residues. The CDR3 sequence: CASSLTNSAYNEQFF. CDR3 in DNA: TGTGCCAGCAGCTTAACTAACTCGGCCTACAATGAGCAGTTCTTC.

The chain joins TRBV6-5 to TRBJ1-2; D is unresolved. V lost 0 bases to trimming and J lost 2 bases, with 4 bases between them. CDR3 length equals 13 residues. Germline assignment: CDR1 MNHEY and CDR2 SVGAGI. Here the CDR3 DNA reads TGTGCCAGCAGTTACTCCCGGAACTATGGCTACACCTTC. It encodes CASSYSRNYGYTF.

V is TRBV5-1 and J is TRBJ2-2, with D unresolved. The CDR3 has 14 residues. Trimming pared 2 bases from V and 1 base from J, leaving 6 bases between. Germline V CDR1 and CDR2: SGHRS, YFSETQ. The CDR3 DNA sequence: TGCGCCAGCAGCTTTTACCAGAACACCGGGGAGCTGTTTTTT. This translates into CASSFYQNTGELFF.

This clone was observed once. The J gene is TRBJ2-7, the V gene TRBV29-1; D unresolved. The CDR3 is made up of 12 amino acids. The ends were cut back, 4 bases at V and 1 base at J, with 8 bases in the middle. Germline loops: CDR1 SQVTM, CDR2 ANQGSEA. CDR3 residues: CSVVPASYEQYF. CDR3 DNA: TGCAGCGTTGTCCCAGCATCCTACGAGCAGTACTTC.

This clone was recorded once. In DNA, the CDR3 is TGCAGCGTTCTCGGGACAGTCGATTACGAGCAGTACTTC. This sequence encodes CSVLGTVDYEQYF. This chain joins TRBV29-1 and TRBJ2-7, with 7 bases aligning to TRBD1. Germline V gene data show CDR1 as SQVTM and CDR2 as ANQGSEA. The CDR3 is 13 amino acids. V shed 5 bases and J 4 bases; nucleotides not matched to a gene: 8.

The chain links TRBV4-1 to TRBJ1-2; 9 bases align to TRBD1. The CDR3 is 14 amino acids. Per germline, CDR1 MGHRA and CDR2 YSYEKL. Losses at the gene ends were 5 bases for V and 4 bases for J; bases not matched to a gene: 5. CDR3 loop: CASSNPDRGYGYTF. Here the CDR3 DNA reads TGCGCCAGCAGCAACCCGGACAGGGGCTATGGCTACACCTTC.